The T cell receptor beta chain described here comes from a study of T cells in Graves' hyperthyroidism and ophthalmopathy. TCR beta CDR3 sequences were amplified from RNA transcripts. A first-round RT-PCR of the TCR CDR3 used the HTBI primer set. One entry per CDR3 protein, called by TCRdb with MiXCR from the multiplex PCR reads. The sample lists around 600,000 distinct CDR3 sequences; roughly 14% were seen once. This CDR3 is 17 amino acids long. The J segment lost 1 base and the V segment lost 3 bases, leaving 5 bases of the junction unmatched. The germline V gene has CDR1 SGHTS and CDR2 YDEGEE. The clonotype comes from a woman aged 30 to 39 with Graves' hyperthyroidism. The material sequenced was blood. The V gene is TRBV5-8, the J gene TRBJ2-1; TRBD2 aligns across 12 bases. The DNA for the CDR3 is TGTGCCAGCAGCTCGCGGCTAGCGGGAGGGTCCTACAATGAGCAGTTCTTC. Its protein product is CASSSRLAGGSYNEQFF. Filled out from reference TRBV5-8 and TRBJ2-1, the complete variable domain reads EAGVTQSPTHLIKTRGQQATLRCSPISGHTSVYWYQQALGLGLQFLLWYDEGEERNRGNFPPRFSGRQFPNYSSELNVNALELEDSALYLCASSSRLAGGSYNEQFFGPGTRLTVL.